This T cell receptor (beta chain) came from a study of T cell responses to AZD1222 COVID-19 vaccine. Whole-study findings and limits: Every sample of the repertoires postdated the peak T cell response. A reported finding is that nearly half of spike-specific TCRs target unmutated variant regions.

As to this clone: Its antigen is unknown.

V was cut by 3 bases and J by 7 bases, with 12 bases left in between. CDR3 length: 12 residues. Germline CDR1 DFQATT, CDR2 SNEGSKA (reference sequence). Using immunoSEQ multiplex PCR, the repertoire was profiled, and TCRdb retains in-frame clones only, with some absent. The sample has roughly 97,000 clones; about 89% are singletons. V is TRBV20-1 and J is TRBJ1-2, with a possible D match to TRBD1 (5 bases). The TCR was taken from an adult in good health. Source: peripheral blood, taken on day 0 of AZD1222 vaccination. CDR3 nucleotides: TGCAGTGCTAGTCGGGGCGACGGTGGCTACACCTTC. As protein: CSASRGDGGYTF.